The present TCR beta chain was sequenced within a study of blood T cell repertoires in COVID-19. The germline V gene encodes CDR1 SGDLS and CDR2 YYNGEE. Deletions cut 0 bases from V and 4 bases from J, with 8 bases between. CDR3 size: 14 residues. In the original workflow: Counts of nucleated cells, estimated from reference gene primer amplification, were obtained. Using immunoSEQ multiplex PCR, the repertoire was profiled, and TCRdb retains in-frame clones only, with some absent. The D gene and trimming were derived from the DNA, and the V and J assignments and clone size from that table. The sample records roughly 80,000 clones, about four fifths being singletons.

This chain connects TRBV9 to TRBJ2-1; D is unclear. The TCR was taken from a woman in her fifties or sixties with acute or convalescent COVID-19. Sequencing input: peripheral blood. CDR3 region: CASSVEPAYNEQFF. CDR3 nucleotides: TGTGCCAGCAGCGTAGAGCCCGCATACAATGAGCAGTTCTTC.